These 2 T cell receptor beta chains came from one sample sequenced in a study of Ad26.COV2.S vaccination and SARS-CoV-2 variants. Treatment in this sample: roughly 20 received Ad26.COV2.S at low or high dose, single or two shots; about 5 received placebo; per-sample allocation not given. Day 63 following the first vaccine or placebo injection was when the samples were taken. Clones were sequenced by immunoSEQ multiplex PCR, and TCRdb holds only the in-frame ones, with some missing. The sample contains roughly 700,000 clones, around 92% of which appear only once. Sequences were derived from peripheral blood, sampled in a trial of Ad26.COV2.S vaccine versus placebo. The receptors shown here come from a person aged 18-65 years who received the Ad26.COV2.S COVID-19 vaccine or a placebo.

The CDR3 bases are TGTGCCAGCAGCCAGAGGGCTGGAAGGCAGTATTTT. It specifies CASSQRAGRQYF. The chain recombines TRBV7-8 with TRBJ2-3; the D gene is possibly TRBD2 (5 bases). Trimming removed 5 bases from V and 11 bases from J, with 14 bases in between. The CDR3 has 12 amino acids. CDR1 is SGHVS and CDR2 is FQNEAQ in the germline V gene.

The rearrangement links TRBV4-3 to TRBJ2-2; the D call may be TRBD1 or TRBD2 (6 bases each). V lost 0 bases and J 4 bases, leaving 12 bases between the germline ends. This CDR3 contains 16 residues. The germline gives CDR1 LGHNA, CDR2 YSLEER. Written as DNA, the CDR3 is TGCGCCAGCAGCCAAGATTGGGGGGCGTTCACCGGGGAGCTGTTTTTT. It specifies CASSQDWGAFTGELFF.